A single T cell receptor (beta chain) is shown here with its context. The sample comes from a study of blood T cell repertoires in COVID-19. Whole-study context: From T cells, B-cell-depleted T cells, or PBMCs came the material, which was cDNA or gDNA.

Assay used: immunoSEQ multiplex PCR; TCRdb lists only in-frame clones, some missing. The table includes around 100,000 clones, approximately 88% detected once. CDR1 SGDLS and CDR2 YYNGEE come from the germline V gene. Trimming took off 0 bases at V and 6 bases at J, with 12 bases between the two ends. The CDR3 contains 15 residues. The sample was peripheral blood. This chain connects TRBV9 to TRBJ2-2; D is perhaps TRBD2 (5 bases). This sequence was found in a human donor in a cohort sampled during active COVID-19. CDR3 protein: CASSVALGGPGELFF. CDR3 nucleotide sequence: TGTGCCAGCAGCGTAGCCCTCGGAGGACCCGGGGAGCTGTTTTTT.